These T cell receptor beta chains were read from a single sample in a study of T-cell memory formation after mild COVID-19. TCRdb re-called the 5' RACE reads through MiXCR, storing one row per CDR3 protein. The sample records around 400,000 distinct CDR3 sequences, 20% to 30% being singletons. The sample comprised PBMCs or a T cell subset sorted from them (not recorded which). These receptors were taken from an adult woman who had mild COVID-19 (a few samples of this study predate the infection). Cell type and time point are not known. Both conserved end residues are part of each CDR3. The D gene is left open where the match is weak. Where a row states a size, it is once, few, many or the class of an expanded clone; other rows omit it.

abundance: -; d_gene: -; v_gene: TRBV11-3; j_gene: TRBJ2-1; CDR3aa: CASSRDGGSNEQFF; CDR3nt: TGTGCCAGCAGCCGAGACGGCGGTTCCAATGAGCAGTTCTTC
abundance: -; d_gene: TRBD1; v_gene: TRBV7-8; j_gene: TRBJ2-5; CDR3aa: CASSPTGVSETQYF; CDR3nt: TGTGCCAGCAGCCCTACAGGGGTTAGTGAGACCCAGTACTTC
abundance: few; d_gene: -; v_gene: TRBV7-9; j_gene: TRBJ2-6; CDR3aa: CASSLAGLTAGANVLTF; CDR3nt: TGTGCCAGCAGCTTAGCTGGGTTGACCGCTGGGGCCAACGTCCTGACTTTC
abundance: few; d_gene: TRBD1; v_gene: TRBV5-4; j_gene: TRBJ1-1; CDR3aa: CASSLGTGANTEAFF; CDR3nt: TGTGCCAGCAGCTTGGGGACAGGAGCAAACACTGAAGCTTTCTTT
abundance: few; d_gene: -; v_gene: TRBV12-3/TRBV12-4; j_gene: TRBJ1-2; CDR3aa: CASSITRALDNYGYTF; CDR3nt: TGTGCCAGCAGTATCACCCGGGCCCTTGATAACTATGGCTACACCTTC
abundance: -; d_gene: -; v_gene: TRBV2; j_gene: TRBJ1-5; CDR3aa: CASSGDRSNQPQHF; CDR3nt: TGTGCCAGCAGTGGAGACAGGAGCAATCAGCCCCAGCATTTT
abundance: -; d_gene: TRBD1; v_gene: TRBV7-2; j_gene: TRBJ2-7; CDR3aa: CASSRYIGTGWGYEQYF; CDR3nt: TGTGCCAGCAGCCGATATATCGGGACAGGATGGGGCTACGAGCAGTACTTC
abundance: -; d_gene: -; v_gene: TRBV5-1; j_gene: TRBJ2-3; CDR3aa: CASTASTDTQYF; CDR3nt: TGCGCCAGCACCGCGAGCACAGATACGCAGTATTTT
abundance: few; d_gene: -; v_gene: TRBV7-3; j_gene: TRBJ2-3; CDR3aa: CASSPGDGLYTDTQYF; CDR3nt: TGTGCCAGCAGTCCCGGAGACGGACTATACACAGATACGCAGTATTTT
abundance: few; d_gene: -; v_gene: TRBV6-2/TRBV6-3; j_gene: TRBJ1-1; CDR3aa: CASSRPGAGNTEAFF; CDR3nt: TGTGCCAGCAGTCGCCCAGGGGCCGGGAACACTGAAGCTTTCTTT
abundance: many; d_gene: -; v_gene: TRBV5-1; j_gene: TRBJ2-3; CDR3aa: CASSLISGADTQYF; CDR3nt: TGCGCCAGCAGCTTGATATCAGGCGCAGATACGCAGTATTTT
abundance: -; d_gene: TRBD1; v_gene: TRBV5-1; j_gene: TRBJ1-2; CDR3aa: CASRGTENYGYTF; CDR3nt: TGCGCCAGCAGGGGGACAGAGAACTATGGCTACACCTTC
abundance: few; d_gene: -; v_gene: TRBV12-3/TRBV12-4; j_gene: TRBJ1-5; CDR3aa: CASSFASSNQPQHF; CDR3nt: TGTGCCAGCAGTTTCGCGTCGAGCAATCAGCCCCAGCATTTT
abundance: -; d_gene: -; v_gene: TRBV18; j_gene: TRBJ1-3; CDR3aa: CASSPVRPESSGNTIYF; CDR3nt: TGTGCCAGCTCACCGGTTCGTCCGGAATCTTCAGGAAACACCATATATTTT
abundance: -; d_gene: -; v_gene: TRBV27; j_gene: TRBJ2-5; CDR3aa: CASSLEAGTGETQYF; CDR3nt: TGTGCCAGCAGTTTAGAGGCCGGGACGGGTGAGACCCAGTACTTC
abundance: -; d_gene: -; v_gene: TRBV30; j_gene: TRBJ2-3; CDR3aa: CAWSGLAGKQYF; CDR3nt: TGTGCCTGGAGTGGTCTAGCAGGGAAGCAGTATTTT
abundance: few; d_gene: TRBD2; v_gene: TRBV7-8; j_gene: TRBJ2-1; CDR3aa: CASSARTSGSLSYNEQFF; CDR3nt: TGTGCCAGCAGCGCTAGGACTAGCGGGAGCCTCTCCTACAATGAGCAGTTCTTC
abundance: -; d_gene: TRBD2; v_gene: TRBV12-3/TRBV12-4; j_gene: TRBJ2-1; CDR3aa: CASTEREADNEQFF; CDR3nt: TGTGCCAGCACGGAGCGGGAGGCGGACAATGAGCAGTTCTTC
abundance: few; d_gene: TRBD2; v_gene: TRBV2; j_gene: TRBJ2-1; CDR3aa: CASSPFGGLTYNEQFF; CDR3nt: TGTGCCAGCAGCCCCTTCGGGGGACTAACTTACAATGAGCAGTTCTTC
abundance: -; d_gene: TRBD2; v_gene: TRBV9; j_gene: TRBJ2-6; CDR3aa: CASSVAGGSSGANVLTF; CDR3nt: TGTGCCAGCAGCGTAGCGGGGGGGAGTTCTGGGGCCAACGTCCTGACTTTC
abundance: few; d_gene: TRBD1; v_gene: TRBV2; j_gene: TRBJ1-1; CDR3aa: CASSGLTGAEAFF; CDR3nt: TGTGCCAGCAGTGGACTGACAGGGGCTGAAGCTTTCTTT
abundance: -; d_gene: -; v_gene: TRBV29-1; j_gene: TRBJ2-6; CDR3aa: CSVAGTSSGANVLTF; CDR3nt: TGCAGCGTTGCAGGGACCAGCTCTGGGGCCAACGTCCTGACTTTC
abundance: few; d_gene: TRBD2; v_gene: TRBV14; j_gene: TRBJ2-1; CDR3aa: CASSHLGLVANEQFF; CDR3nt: TGTGCCAGCAGCCATCTGGGACTAGTAGCCAATGAGCAGTTCTTC
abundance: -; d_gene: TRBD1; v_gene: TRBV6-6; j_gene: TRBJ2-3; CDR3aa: CASREQGSTDTQYF; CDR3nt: TGTGCCAGCAGAGAACAGGGGAGCACAGATACGCAGTATTTT
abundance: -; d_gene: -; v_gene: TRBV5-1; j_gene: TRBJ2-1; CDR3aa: CASSLGAATYNEQFF; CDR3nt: TGCGCCAGCAGCTTGGGGGCGGCTACCTACAATGAGCAGTTCTTC
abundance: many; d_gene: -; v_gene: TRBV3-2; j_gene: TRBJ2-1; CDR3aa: CASSQHYLKEREFCPIHNEQFF; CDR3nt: TGTGCCAGCAGCCAACACTACCTTAAGGAGCGGGAGTTTTGTCCCATCCACAATGAGCAGTTCTTC
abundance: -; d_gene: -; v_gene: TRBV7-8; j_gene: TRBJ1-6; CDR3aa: CASSLGRFSSPLHF; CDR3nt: TGTGCCAGCAGCTTAGGACGGTTTAGTTCACCCCTCCACTTT
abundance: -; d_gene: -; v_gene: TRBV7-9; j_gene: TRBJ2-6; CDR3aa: CASNRPSGANVLTF; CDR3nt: TGTGCCAGCAATCGGCCCTCTGGGGCCAACGTCCTGACTTTC
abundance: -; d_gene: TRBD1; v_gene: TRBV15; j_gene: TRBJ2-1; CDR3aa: CATSLSGQGNEQFF; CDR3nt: TGTGCCACCAGCCTCTCGGGACAGGGCAATGAGCAGTTCTTC
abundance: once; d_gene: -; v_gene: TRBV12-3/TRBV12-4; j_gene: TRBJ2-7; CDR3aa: CACRSESTYVQYF; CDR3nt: TGTGCCTGCAGGTCGGAGAGCACCTACGTGCAGTACTTC
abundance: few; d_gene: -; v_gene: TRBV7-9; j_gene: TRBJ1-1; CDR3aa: CASSLALRTLFTEAFF; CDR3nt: TGTGCCAGCAGCTTAGCTCTGAGGACCCTATTCACTGAAGCTTTCTTT
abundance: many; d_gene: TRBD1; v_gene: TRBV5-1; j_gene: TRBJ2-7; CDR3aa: CASSLGQGGDEQYF; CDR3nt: TGCGCCAGCAGCCTGGGACAGGGTGGCGACGAGCAGTACTTC
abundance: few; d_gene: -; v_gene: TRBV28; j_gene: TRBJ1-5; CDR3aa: CASSQTNQPQHF; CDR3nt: TGTGCCAGCAGCCAGACGAATCAGCCCCAGCATTTT
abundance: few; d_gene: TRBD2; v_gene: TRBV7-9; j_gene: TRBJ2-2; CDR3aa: CASSLILAGELTGELFF; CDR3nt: TGTGCCAGCAGCTTAATTTTGGCGGGAGAGCTCACCGGGGAGCTGTTTTTT
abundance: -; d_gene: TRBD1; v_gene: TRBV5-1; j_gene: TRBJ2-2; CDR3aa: CASSLTTGANTGELFF; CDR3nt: TGCGCCAGCAGCTTGACAACAGGGGCCAACACCGGGGAGCTGTTTTTT